The text below deals with one T cell receptor (beta chain). Antigen unknown. Every donor was a Caucasian adult from Nashville, Tennessee. This specimen belongs to a study of shared clonotypes between healthy human individuals. The study's findings and limits: The generation probabilities recorded for non-shared clonotypes fell below those of clonotypes shared by all four donors. Among donors, the sharing of clonotypes was expected to be influenced by sequencing depth.

For every subset, genomic DNA was evenly distributed across several immunoSEQ plates. This table comes from immunoSEQ multiplex PCR, and its TCRdb copy is limited to in-frame clones, with some not included. The table has more than 2,000,000 clones, 85% to 95% seen once. CDR3 length: 14 residues. Germline V lookup: CDR1 MDHEN, CDR2 SYDVKM. Trimming shortened V by 1 base and J by 8 bases, and 14 bases separated the two germline ends. Material for sequencing was naive CD4+ T cells from PBMCs. Subset defined: CD45RA+ positively selected. The receptor's source is a man aged 18 to 30 in good health. Some clones in this sample may be carry-over from other donors' samples. V usage is TRBV28 and J usage is TRBJ1-2; the D is unclear. The DNA of the CDR3 is TGTGCCAGCAGTTTATTGGGTTCCTCGGGGGGCTACACCTTC. It is translated as CASSLLGSSGGYTF.